The next 12 T cell receptor beta chains were all read from a single sample in a study of blood T cell repertoires in COVID-19. This table comes from immunoSEQ multiplex PCR, and its TCRdb copy is limited to in-frame clones, with some not included. The table includes roughly 60,000 clones, roughly four fifths detected once. Sequenced: peripheral blood. These receptor sequences come from a man aged 80 or over with acute or convalescent COVID-19.

The V and J genes are TRBV5-1 and TRBJ2-6; 8 bases align to TRBD2. Losses at the gene ends were 0 bases for V and 2 bases for J; bases not matched to a gene: 4. The CDR3 extends over 17 amino acids. Germline V gene sequence: CDR1 SGHRS, CDR2 YFSETQ. CDR3 in amino acids: CASSLAGGGPGANVLTF. CDR3 DNA sequence: TGCGCCAGCAGCTTGGCCGGGGGGGGCCCTGGGGCCAACGTCCTGACTTTC.

The rearrangement uses TRBV2 and TRBJ2-1; 13 positions agree with TRBD2. V gave up 4 bases and J gave up 4 bases; unmatched junction bases: 4. CDR3 length: 16 amino acids. Germline assignment: CDR1 SNHLY and CDR2 FYNNEI. The CDR3 sequence is CASSVGTSGEYNEQFF. The DNA for the CDR3 is TGTGCCAGCAGTGTAGGGACTAGCGGGGAATACAATGAGCAGTTCTTC.

The V gene is TRBV10-3, the J gene TRBJ1-1; weak D call: TRBD1 (5 bases). CDR1 is ENHRY, CDR2 SYGVKD, per germline. There are 13 residues in the CDR3. The V end lost 7 bases, the J end lost 5 bases, and 14 bases lay between the germline ends. The CDR3 DNA reads as TGTGCCATCAATTCGGGGGAGGATACTGAAGCTTTCTTT. Translating gives CAINSGEDTEAFF.

The chain joins TRBV14 to TRBJ2-7, with D possibly TRBD1 on 5 matching bases. Germline lookup yields CDR1 SGHDN and CDR2 FVKESK. Trimming took 2 bases from V and 3 from J, leaving 5 bases between them. The length of the CDR3 is 12 residues. In DNA, the CDR3 is TGTGCCAGCAGCCAAACAGGCTACGAGCAGTACTTC. Residues: CASSQTGYEQYF.

The chain links TRBV2 to TRBJ1-5; D is unclear. Deletions cut 8 bases from V and 0 bases from J, with 11 bases between. Per the germline V gene, CDR1 is SNHLY and CDR2 is FYNNEI. CDR3 length: 14 residues. In DNA form, the CDR3 reads TGTGCCAGCGGCCCATATTATAGCAATCAGCCCCAGCATTTT. Amino acid sequence: CASGPYYSNQPQHF.

This chain connects TRBV6-1 to TRBJ1-2, with D unresolved. The germline CDR1 and CDR2 sequences are MNHNS and SASEGT. The V gene lost 2 bases and the J gene lost 7 bases, with 17 bases spanning the gap. This CDR3 comprises 15 residues. The CDR3 nucleotides read TGTGCCAGCAGTGAAACTTTCGAGGCCCCGGGTGGCTACACCTTC. Protein sequence: CASSETFEAPGGYTF.

This chain uses TRBV18 with TRBJ2-2; D is possibly TRBD1 (5 bases). Deletions cut 3 bases from V and 5 bases from J, with 7 bases between. The CDR3 has 13 residues. Germline CDR1 is KGHSH and CDR2 is LQKENI. In DNA, the CDR3 is TGTGCCAGCTCACCCAGGGAAACCGGGGAGCTGTTTTTT. Encoded protein: CASSPRETGELFF.

This chain links TRBV5-1 with TRBJ1-2, with D hard to call. V dropped 1 base and J dropped 4 bases, with 11 bases sitting between them. The CDR3 length is 14 residues. Germline loops: CDR1 SGHRS, CDR2 YFSETQ. CDR3 residues: CASSLSASGYGYTF. DNA for the CDR3: TGCGCCAGCAGCTTGTCTGCCAGCGGCTATGGCTACACCTTC.

The DNA for the CDR3 is TGTGCCAGCAGCCTCGGGACAGCCTCCAATGAGCAGTTCTTC. Its protein product is CASSLGTASNEQFF. V is TRBV3-1 (or the pseudogene TRBV3-2) and J is TRBJ2-1; 7 bases match TRBD1. J was trimmed by 6 bases and V by 4 bases; bases with no gene match: 6. The V gene's germline CDR1 is LGHDT and CDR2 YNNKEL (reference sequence). This CDR3 spans 14 amino acids.

This chain links TRBV25-1 with TRBJ1-2, with 7 bases aligning to TRBD1. The germline V gene encodes CDR1 MGHDK and CDR2 SYGVNS. Unmatched junction bases numbered 13, after V lost 6 bases and J lost 6 bases. The length of the CDR3 is 15 residues. The CDR3 coding sequence is TGTGCCAGCAGCCAATCCCGACAGGGACGGGATGGCTACACCTTC. Translating gives CASSQSRQGRDGYTF.

The V and J genes are TRBV13 and TRBJ2-7; D remains ambiguous. Germline V CDR1 and CDR2: PRHDT, FYEKMQ (reference sequence). V was cut by 8 bases and J by 2 bases, with 19 bases left in between. The CDR3 has 15 amino acids. CDR3 protein: CASATSRHRPYEQYF. The CDR3 nucleotides read TGTGCCAGCGCCACATCCCGTCATCGTCCCTACGAGCAGTACTTC.

This clone showed up just a few times. The V call is TRBV7-8, the J call TRBJ2-5; 11 nucleotides line up with TRBD1. CDR3 length: 15 residues. Per the germline V gene, CDR1 is SGHVS and CDR2 is FQNEAQ. The V gene end was trimmed by 5 bases and the J gene end by 4 bases; junction bases not matched to a gene: 6. Here the CDR3 reads CASSAGTGGGETQYF. The DNA for the CDR3 is TGTGCCAGCAGCGCGGGGACAGGGGGTGGAGAGACCCAGTACTTC.